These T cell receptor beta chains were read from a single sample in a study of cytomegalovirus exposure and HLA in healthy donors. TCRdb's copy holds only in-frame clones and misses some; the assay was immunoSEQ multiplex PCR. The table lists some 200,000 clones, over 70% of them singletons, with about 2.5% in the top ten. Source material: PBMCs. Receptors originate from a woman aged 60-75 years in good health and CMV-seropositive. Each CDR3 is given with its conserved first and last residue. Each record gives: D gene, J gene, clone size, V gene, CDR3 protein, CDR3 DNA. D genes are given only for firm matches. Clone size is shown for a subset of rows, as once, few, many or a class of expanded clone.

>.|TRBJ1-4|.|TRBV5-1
CASSQTRITGSEKLFF
TGCGCCAGCAGCCAAACGCGGATAACAGGGAGTGAAAAACTGTTTTTT
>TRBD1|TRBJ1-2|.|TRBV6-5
CASSYSQGTRGYTF
TGTGCCAGCAGTTACTCACAGGGGACACGGGGCTACACCTTC
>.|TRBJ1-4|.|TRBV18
CASSHRGAGNEKLFF
TGTGCCAGCTCACACCGCGGAGCGGGAAATGAAAAACTGTTTTTT
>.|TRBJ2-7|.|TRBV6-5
CASRSGGLVREQYF
TGTGCCAGCAGATCCGGGGGGCTAGTTCGCGAGCAGTACTTC
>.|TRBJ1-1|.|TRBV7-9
CASSPTQGTRAFF
TGTGCCAGCAGCCCTACCCAGGGTACCAGAGCTTTCTTT
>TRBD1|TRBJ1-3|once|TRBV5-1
CASSGGGTVSGNTIYF
TGCGCCAGCAGCGGAGGGGGGACAGTCTCTGGAAACACCATATATTTT
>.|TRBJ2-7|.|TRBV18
CASSPGGSYEQYF
TGTGCCAGCTCACCAGGCGGGTCCTACGAGCAGTACTTC
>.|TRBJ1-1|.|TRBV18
CASSLSGETEAFF
TGTGCCAGCTCACTGTCAGGGGAGACTGAAGCTTTCTTT
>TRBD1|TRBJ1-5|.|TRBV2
CASSDPLRDRGRPQHF
TGTGCCAGCAGTGACCCTCTCCGGGACAGGGGTAGGCCCCAGCATTTT
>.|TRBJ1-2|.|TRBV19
CASADSRYPYGYTF
TGTGCCAGCGCCGACAGTCGTTATCCCTATGGCTACACCTTC
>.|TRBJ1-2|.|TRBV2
CASSEETGLAYGYTF
TGTGCCAGCAGTGAAGAAACAGGGCTTGCCTATGGCTACACCTTC
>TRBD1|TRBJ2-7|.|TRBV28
CASSQPGQESYEQYF
TGTGCCAGCAGCCAACCGGGACAGGAGTCCTACGAGCAGTACTTC
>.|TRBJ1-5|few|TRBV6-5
CASSYSYNQPQHF
TGTGCCAGCAGTTACTCTTACAATCAGCCCCAGCATTTT
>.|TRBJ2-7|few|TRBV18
CASSLSGDEQYF
TGTGCCAGCTCTTTATCAGGGGACGAGCAGTACTTC
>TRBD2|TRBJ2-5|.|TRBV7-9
CASSLLSGGTETQYF
TGTGCCAGCAGCTTACTTAGCGGGGGAACAGAGACCCAGTACTTC
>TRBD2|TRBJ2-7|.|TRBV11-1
CASSSWTSFYEQYF
TGTGCCAGCAGCTCTTGGACTAGTTTCTACGAGCAGTACTTC
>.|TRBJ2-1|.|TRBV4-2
CASSPGLPNEQFF
TGTGCCAGCAGCCCCGGACTTCCTAATGAGCAGTTCTTC
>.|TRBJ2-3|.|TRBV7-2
CASSLMEFTDTQYF
TGTGCCAGCAGCTTAATGGAGTTCACAGATACGCAGTATTTT
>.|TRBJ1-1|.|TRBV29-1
CTAGAGSTEAFF
TGCACCGCCGGGGCGGGGAGTACTGAAGCTTTCTTT
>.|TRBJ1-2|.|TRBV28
CASSPTPDFYGYTF
TGTGCCAGCAGTCCTACCCCGGACTTCTATGGCTACACCTTC
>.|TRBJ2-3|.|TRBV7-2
CASSQVQGADTQYF
TGTGCCAGCAGCCAAGTCCAGGGCGCAGATACGCAGTATTTT
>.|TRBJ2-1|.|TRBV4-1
CASSQEGLGTPNNEQFF
TGCGCCAGCAGCCAAGAAGGGCTCGGGACACCGAACAATGAGCAGTTCTTC
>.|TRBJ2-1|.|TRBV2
CASSGGVFNEQFF
TGTGCCAGCAGTGGGGGGGTGTTTAATGAGCAGTTCTTC
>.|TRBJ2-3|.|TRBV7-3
CASSLREGDTQYF
TGTGCCAGCAGCTTACGAGAGGGAGATACGCAGTATTTT
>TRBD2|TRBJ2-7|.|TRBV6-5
CASSMGTSGGNEQYF
TGTGCCAGCAGTATGGGGACTAGCGGGGGCAACGAGCAGTACTTC
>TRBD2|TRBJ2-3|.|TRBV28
CASRLADTQYF
TGTGCCAGCAGACTAGCGGATACGCAGTATTTT
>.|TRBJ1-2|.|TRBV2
CASGVHYGYTF
TGTGCCAGCGGAGTCCACTATGGCTACACCTTC
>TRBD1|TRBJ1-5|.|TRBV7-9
CSSSHGQGITYNQPQHF
TGTTCCAGCAGCCACGGACAGGGAATTACATACAATCAGCCCCAGCATTTT
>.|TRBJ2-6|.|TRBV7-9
CASSLASGANVLTF
TGTGCCAGCAGCTTGGCCTCTGGGGCCAACGTCCTGACTTTC
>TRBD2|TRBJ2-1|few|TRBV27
CASTDLGGGYNEQFF
TGTGCCAGCACCGACCTGGGGGGGGGTTACAATGAGCAGTTCTTC
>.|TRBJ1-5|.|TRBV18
CASSPIGGEGNQPQHF
TGTGCCAGCTCACCAATCGGAGGGGAGGGCAATCAGCCCCAGCATTTT
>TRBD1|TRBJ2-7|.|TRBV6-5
CASSYSGGQASYEQYF
TGTGCCAGCAGTTACTCGGGGGGACAGGCCTCCTACGAGCAGTACTTC
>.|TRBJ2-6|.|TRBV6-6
CASLSGANVLTF
TGTGCCAGCCTCTCTGGGGCCAACGTCCTGACTTTC
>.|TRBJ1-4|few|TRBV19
CASSRAGMVNEKLFF
TGTGCCAGTAGTCGGGCAGGGATGGTGAATGAAAAACTGTTTTTT
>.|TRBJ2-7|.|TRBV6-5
CASSRAVSYEQYF
TGTGCCAGCAGCCGAGCCGTCTCCTACGAGCAGTACTTC
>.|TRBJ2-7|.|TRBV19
CASSPHPQTYEQYF
TGTGCCAGTAGCCCCCATCCCCAAACCTACGAGCAGTACTTC
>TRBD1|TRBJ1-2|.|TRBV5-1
CASSLMTGASHQANYGYTF
TGCGCCAGCAGCTTGATGACAGGGGCCTCCCACCAAGCTAACTATGGCTACACCTTC
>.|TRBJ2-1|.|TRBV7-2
CASSRSVDEQFF
TGTGCCAGCAGCCGGTCGGTAGATGAGCAGTTCTTC
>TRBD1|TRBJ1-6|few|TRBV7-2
CASSPQGVDNSPLHF
TGTGCCAGCAGCCCCCAGGGGGTCGATAATTCACCCCTCCACTTT
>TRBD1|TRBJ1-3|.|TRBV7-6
CASSLSPSTGGGNTIYF
TGTGCCAGCAGCTTATCCCCATCGACAGGGGGAGGAAACACCATATATTTT
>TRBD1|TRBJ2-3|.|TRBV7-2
CASRRTGSTDTQYF
TGTGCCAGCAGACGGACAGGGAGCACAGATACGCAGTATTTT
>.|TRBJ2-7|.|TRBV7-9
CASSLGTHSYEQYF
TGTGCCAGCAGCTTGGGCACCCACTCCTACGAGCAGTACTTC